The sequence of this T cell receptor (beta chain) was determined in a study of molecular identifiers for immune sequencing clone quantification. Study-wide results and caveats: Over 98% of effector molecules, yet under 1% of naive-cell molecules, were held by clones above 20 RNA copies.

Germline V lookup: CDR1 SEHNR, CDR2 FQNEAQ (reference sequence). V lost 5 bases, J lost 2 bases, and 10 bases lay in between. The CDR3 length is 13 residues. Sorting was used to obtain naive CD8 T cells (CD8+CD4-CCR7+CD45RA+). One entry per CDR3 protein results from TCRdb running MiXCR on the PCR reads. Of 300,000 to 400,000 distinct CDR3 sequences in the sample, 24% were seen once. This clonotype has ten or more counts. What it binds is unknown. The receptor was isolated from a human donor in good health. Some libraries in this study had Jurkat cell RNA spiked in. The chain is built from TRBV7-9 and TRBJ2-7; no clear D. Sequenced material: naive CD8+ T cells from blood, with Jurkat cell RNA spiked in. As to subset: FACS-sorted CD8+CD4-CCR7+CD45RA+ naive T cells. The CDR3 protein is CASSPQLTYEQYF. CDR3 DNA sequence: TGTGCCAGCAGCCCCCAACTGACCTACGAGCAGTACTTC.